These 19 T cell receptor beta chains were sequenced from one sample in a study of T cell responses to AZD1222 COVID-19 vaccine. Produced via immunoSEQ multiplex PCR; TCRdb's table is partial and in-frame only. This table has more than 95,000 clones, roughly nine tenths appearing once. The specimen comprised peripheral blood, sampled 28 days after the second dose of the MenACWY control vaccine. Receptors originate from an adult who received the MenACWY meningococcal vaccine as a control.

V and J are TRBV11-1 and TRBJ2-1, with a possible D match to TRBD1 (5 bases). V was pared by 1 base and J by 7 bases, with 11 bases between. The CDR3 extends over 14 amino acids. Germline CDR1 is SGHAT and CDR2 is FQDESV (reference sequence). CDR3 sequence reads: CASSLGGQGNEQFF. The CDR3, as DNA: TGTGCCAGCAGCTTAGGGGGCCAGGGAAATGAGCAGTTCTTC.

The chain joins TRBV27 to TRBJ1-5; possibly TRBD1 for D (6 bases). Between the trimmed V and J ends, which lost 1 base and 4 bases, there was a span of 14 bases. Germline V lookup: CDR1 MNHEY, CDR2 SMNVEV (reference sequence). This CDR3 contains 16 residues. The CDR3 loop reads CASSLFAGRGNQPQHF. The CDR3 DNA follows: TGTGCCAGCAGTTTATTTGCAGGGAGGGGGAATCAGCCCCAGCATTTT.

The CDR3 spells CASSQGTGGVNSPLHF. Here the CDR3 DNA reads TGTGCCAGCAGTCAGGGGACAGGGGGCGTTAATTCACCCCTCCACTTT. The chain joins TRBV6-2 or TRBV6-3 to TRBJ1-6, with 12 bases matching TRBD1. The CDR3 is 16 residues long. J was trimmed by 6 bases and V by 5 bases; bases with no gene match: 5. Per germline, CDR1 MNHEY and CDR2 SVGEGT.

The rearrangement uses TRBV6-2 or TRBV6-3 and TRBJ1-1; 7 bases agree with TRBD1. Per the germline V gene, CDR1 is MNHEY and CDR2 is SVGEGT. The CDR3 spans 14 residues. V gave up 2 bases and J gave up 1 base; unmatched junction bases: 1. The CDR3 is CASSYRQGNTEAFF. Here the CDR3 DNA reads TGTGCCAGCAGTTACAGACAGGGGAACACTGAAGCTTTCTTT.

This clone was seen only once. The chain couples TRBV24-1 to TRBJ2-1; 7 positions agree with TRBD1. Germline assignment: CDR1 KGHDR and CDR2 SFDVKD. V shed 3 bases, J shed 6 bases, and the junction held 13 bases outside the gene matches. The CDR3 loop spans 17 amino acids. CDR3 bases: TGTGCCACCAGTGATCCGAGAAGCCGGGACAGTCCCAATGAGCAGTTCTTC. Translating gives CATSDPRSRDSPNEQFF.

This clone appeared once. The J gene is TRBJ2-7, the V gene TRBV9; D is unresolved. The germline V gene encodes CDR1 SGDLS and CDR2 YYNGEE. Trimming pared 2 bases from V and 6 bases from J, leaving 15 bases between. There are 14 residues in the CDR3. In DNA, the CDR3 is TGTGCCAGCAGCGTCCGTAACGACCTGAGCGAGCAGTACTTC. It translates to CASSVRNDLSEQYF.

V usage is TRBV5-1 and J usage is TRBJ1-4; 8 bases map to TRBD1. This CDR3 is built from 19 residues. With V trimmed by 2 bases and J by 0 bases, 12 bases remained unmatched. CDR1 and CDR2 from the germline V gene are SGHRS and YFSETQ. In DNA form, the CDR3 reads TGCGCCAGCAGCTTCAGACCCCAGGGGGCCCCGACAACTAATGAAAAACTGTTTTTT. Protein: CASSFRPQGAPTTNEKLFF.

The chain links TRBV25-1 to TRBJ2-3; a weak D match, TRBD1 (6 bases). Trimming took 4 bases from V and 5 from J, leaving 7 bases between them. CDR3 length equals 12 residues. Germline V gives CDR1 MGHDK, CDR2 SYGVNS. The CDR3 region is CASSVRGDTQYF. Here the CDR3 DNA reads TGTGCCAGCAGTGTCAGGGGAGATACGCAGTATTTT.

This clone was seen more than once but under ten times. One end of the junction fails to match germline, which may point to a read error. The chain couples TRBV7-2 to TRBJ2-1, with 8 bases identical to TRBD1. The CDR3 is 15 residues long. From germline, CDR1 is SGHTA and CDR2 FQGNSA. CDR3 amino acids: CASSSTLRQGTAGLF. CDR3 DNA sequence: TGTGCCAGCAGCTCGACACTCAGACAGGGGACCGCAGGGCTCTTC.

This clone was recorded only once. The chain recombines TRBV19 with TRBJ2-7; D may be TRBD1 or TRBD2 (5 bases each). V was shortened by 3 bases and J by 2 bases, with 11 bases between the two germline ends. This CDR3 has 14 residues. Germline loops: CDR1 LNHDA, CDR2 SQIVND (reference sequence). CDR3 coding DNA: TGTGCCAGTAGTATGGGACGGCGACCCTACGAGCAGTACTTC. This codes for CASSMGRRPYEQYF.

This chain links TRBV7-9 with TRBJ1-2; D is unresolved. V lost 4 bases to trimming and J lost 2 bases, with 26 bases between them. Per germline, CDR1 SEHNR and CDR2 FQNEAQ (reference sequence). The CDR3 runs to 19 residues. CDR3 in DNA: TGTGCCAGCAGCTCGACGTTGATGCTGGACTCACCCACCAACTATGGCTACACCTTC. It codes for CASSSTLMLDSPTNYGYTF.

The chain has TRBV6-5 and TRBJ1-3; 8 nucleotides agree with TRBD1. CDR1 and CDR2 (germline): MNHEY, SVGAGI. Trimming cost V 5 bases and J 4 bases; bases outside gene matches: 7. The CDR3 contains 15 residues. CDR3 coding DNA: TGTGCCAGCAGTAAGCACAGGGGGACCGGAAACACCATATATTTT. This codes for CASSKHRGTGNTIYF.

This sequence joins TRBV6-5 and TRBJ1-1; D unclear. Trimming left V 6 bases short and J 0 bases short, with 8 bases between. This CDR3 region has 13 residues. The germline V gene has CDR1 MNHEY and CDR2 SVGAGI. The CDR3 region has the DNA TGTGCCAGCAGGGCGACGGTGAACACTGAAGCTTTCTTT. This codes for CASRATVNTEAFF.

The V gene is TRBV7-8, the J gene TRBJ1-5, with TRBD1 identical over 7 bases. The ends lost 1 base at V and 4 bases at J; junction bases unmatched: 7. The CDR3 loop spans 16 amino acids. The V gene's germline CDR1 is SGHVS and CDR2 FQNEAQ. CDR3 protein: CASSLGRQGGNQPQHF. The CDR3 DNA sequence: TGTGCCAGCAGCTTAGGCCGACAGGGAGGAAATCAGCCCCAGCATTTT.

This sequence joins TRBV10-1 and TRBJ1-2, with TRBD1 matching over 8 bases. The CDR3 runs to 15 residues. V shed 7 bases, J shed 2 bases, and the junction held 9 bases outside the gene matches. Germline-derived CDR1 and CDR2 are WNHNN and SYGVQD (reference sequence). The chain's CDR3 is CASNKQGGKNYGYTF. As DNA, the CDR3 is TGCGCCAGCAACAAACAGGGGGGTAAGAACTATGGCTACACCTTC.

This clone has more than one count but fewer than ten. This chain links TRBV5-4 with TRBJ2-1, with TRBD2 matching over 10 bases. Germline loops: CDR1 SGHNT, CDR2 YYREEE (reference sequence). Germline trimming cut 0 bases from V and 3 bases from J; bases unmatched to any gene: 3. The CDR3 spans 16 residues. The CDR3 DNA is TGTGCCAGCAGCTTGGGGGTAGCGGGAGGCTACAATGAGCAGTTCTTC. This translates into CASSLGVAGGYNEQFF.

V and J are TRBV7-2 and TRBJ1-5; 9 positions agree with TRBD1. Germline trimming cut 4 bases from V and 3 bases from J; bases unmatched to any gene: 4. From germline, CDR1 is SGHTA and CDR2 FQGNSA. CDR3 length equals 15 residues. This chain's CDR3 is CASSSGTGFNQPQHF. The CDR3 bases are TGTGCCAGCAGCTCAGGGACAGGGTTCAATCAGCCCCAGCATTTT.

The V gene is TRBV6-5, the J gene TRBJ2-2; 9 positions agree with TRBD1. The V gene end was trimmed by 8 bases and the J gene end by 4 bases; junction bases not matched to a gene: 2. There are 13 residues in the CDR3. The germline V gene encodes CDR1 MNHEY and CDR2 SVGAGI. This CDR3 is CASHRGPTGELFF. DNA for the CDR3: TGTGCCAGCCACAGGGGGCCCACCGGGGAGCTGTTTTTT.

This chain links TRBV18 with TRBJ2-5; D possibly matches TRBD1 or TRBD2 (5 bases each). The CDR3 covers 14 residues. Germline V gene sequence: CDR1 KGHSH, CDR2 LQKENI. Trimming left V 0 bases short and J 14 bases short, with 19 bases between. The CDR3, as DNA: TGTGCCAGCTCACCACCGTCGAGGGACGCGGACTTTTACTTC. Encoded protein: CASSPPSRDADFYF.